This entry describes one TCR beta chain. From RNA, the CDR3 regions of TCR beta chains were amplified and sequenced. HTBI-primed RT-PCR formed the first round, and a multiplex PCR formed the second. TCRdb reanalysed the multiplex PCR reads using MiXCR and keeps one entry per CDR3 protein. This table holds 500,000 to 800,000 distinct CDR3 sequences, just over 40% found once. Ophthalmopathy-affected donors exhibited moderate-to-severe activity, CAS ≥3, NOSPECS ≥4, and duration under 3 months. This sample is part of a study of Graves' ophthalmopathy and Graves' hyperthyroidism. Sequencing input: peripheral blood. This TCR came from an adult man with Graves' ophthalmopathy.

DNA of the CDR3: TGTGCCAGCAGTGAACAGAGCGGGAGACATACGCAGTATTTT. Translated: CASSEQSGRHTQYF. The V gene is TRBV2, the J gene TRBJ2-3, with TRBD2 matching over 8 bases. Germline CDR1 reads SNHLY; CDR2 reads FYNNEI. The CDR3 extends over 14 amino acids. With V trimmed by 2 bases and J by 7 bases, 5 bases remained unmatched.